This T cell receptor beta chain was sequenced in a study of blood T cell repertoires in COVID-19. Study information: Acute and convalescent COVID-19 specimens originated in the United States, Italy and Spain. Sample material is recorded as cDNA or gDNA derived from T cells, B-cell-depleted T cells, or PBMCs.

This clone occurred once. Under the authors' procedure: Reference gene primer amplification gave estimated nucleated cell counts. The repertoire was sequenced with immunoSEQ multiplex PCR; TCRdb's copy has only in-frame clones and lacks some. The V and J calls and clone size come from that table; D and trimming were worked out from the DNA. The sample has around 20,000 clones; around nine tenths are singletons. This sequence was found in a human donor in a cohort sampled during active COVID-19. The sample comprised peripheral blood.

In DNA, the CDR3 is TGTGCCAGCAGCCCCCGACAGGGCTTAGGTGAAAAACTGTTTTTT. Amino acids: CASSPRQGLGEKLFF. The chain joins TRBV7-8 to TRBJ1-4; TRBD1 agrees at 7 bases. The germline gives CDR1 SGHVS, CDR2 FQNEAQ. With 5 bases clipped from V and 7 bases from J, the junction kept 10 bases outside the gene matches. The CDR3 consists of 15 residues.